A single sample is the source of the 2 T cell receptor beta chains below, sequenced in a study of shared clonotypes between healthy human individuals. The assay was immunoSEQ multiplex PCR, and TCRdb's table has in-frame clones only and misses some. The table shows 2 million to 2.5 million clones, with 85% to 95% occurring only once. Sequencing was done on a sample of naive CD4+ T cells from PBMCs. This sample's subset: CD45RA+ positively selected. Receptors originate from a man aged 18 to 29 in good health. Some clones in this sample may be carry-over from other donors' samples.

Note on this clone: This sample also contains other DNA sequences that code for the same CDR3. The chain links TRBV5-1 to TRBJ2-3; D might be TRBD2 (5 bases). Per germline, CDR1 SGHRS and CDR2 YFSETQ. Trimming removed 4 bases at V and 2 bases at J, with 8 bases between. The CDR3 length is 13 residues. The CDR3 here is CASSRTPTDTQYF. DNA of the CDR3: TGCGCCAGCAGCCGGACTCCCACAGATACGCAGTATTTT.

As regards this clone: This same CDR3 is encoded by further DNA sequences in the sample. The chain couples TRBV28 to TRBJ2-2, with 7 bases that match TRBD1. Germline CDR1 MDHEN, CDR2 SYDVKM. The V and J ends lost 7 bases and 1 base, in that order; junction bases with no gene match: 3. The length of the CDR3 is 14 residues. The CDR3 reads CASTSGGNTGELFF. As DNA, the CDR3 is TGTGCCAGCACCTCAGGGGGGAACACCGGGGAGCTGTTTTTT.